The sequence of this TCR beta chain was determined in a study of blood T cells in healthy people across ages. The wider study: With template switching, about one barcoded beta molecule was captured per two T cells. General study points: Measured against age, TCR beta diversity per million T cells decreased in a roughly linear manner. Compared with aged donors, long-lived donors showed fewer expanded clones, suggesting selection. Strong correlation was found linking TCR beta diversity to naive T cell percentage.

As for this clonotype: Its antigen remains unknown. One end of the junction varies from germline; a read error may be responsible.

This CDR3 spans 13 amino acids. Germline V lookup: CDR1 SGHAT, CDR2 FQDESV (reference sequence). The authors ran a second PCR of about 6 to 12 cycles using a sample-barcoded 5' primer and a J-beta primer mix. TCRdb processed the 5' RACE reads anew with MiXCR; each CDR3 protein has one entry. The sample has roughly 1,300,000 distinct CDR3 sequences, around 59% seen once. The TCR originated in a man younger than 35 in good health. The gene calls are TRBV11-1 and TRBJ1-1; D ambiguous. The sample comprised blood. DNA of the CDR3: TGTGCCAGCAACTTAGGAGGGATCCTTGAAGCTTTCTTT. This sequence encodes CASNLGGILEAFF.